The T cell receptor (beta chain) described here comes from a study of T cell responses to AZD1222 COVID-19 vaccine. The CDR3 extends over 13 amino acids. Per the germline V gene, CDR1 is SQVTM and CDR2 is ANQGSEA. The ends lost 7 bases at V and 6 bases at J; junction bases unmatched: 9. The method was immunoSEQ multiplex PCR; TCRdb's version includes in-frame clones alone and lacks a portion of them. The table lists 150,000 or so clones, over 75% of them singletons. About this clone: What it binds is not known.

Overall study results and limits: Recipients of AZD1222 seropositive at baseline numbered only 5 to 7. Variant regions that are unmutated are reportedly the target of nearly half of spike-specific TCRs.

The receptor's source is an adult in good health. The genes are TRBV29-1 and TRBJ1-1; 9 bases are shared with TRBD1. This sample comprised peripheral blood, obtained on day 0 of AZD1222 vaccination. Here the CDR3 DNA reads TGCAGCGGACACCGGGACAGGGTTTCTGAAGCTTTCTTT. As protein: CSGHRDRVSEAFF.